This section outlines one TCR beta chain sequence together with its context. Profiled with immunoSEQ multiplex PCR; TCRdb holds only in-frame clones, not every one. This table has around 50,000 clones, 80% to 95% appearing once. The sample belongs to a study of blood T cell repertoires in COVID-19. Germline V gives CDR1 KGHDR, CDR2 SFDVKD. J was trimmed by 8 bases and V by 4 bases; bases with no gene match: 9. CDR3 size: 14 residues. The sequenced sample was peripheral blood. The rearrangement links TRBV24-1 to TRBJ1-2; TRBD1 aligns across 7 bases. The sequence was collected from a human donor in a cohort sampled during active COVID-19. The CDR3 DNA follows: TGTGCCACCAGTGAATCGACAGGGACGGGCGGCTACACCTTC. Its protein product is CATSESTGTGGYTF.